These T cell receptor beta chains were read from a single sample in a study of blood T cell repertoires in COVID-19. This table comes from immunoSEQ multiplex PCR, and its TCRdb copy is limited to in-frame clones, with some not included. This sample carries some 20,000 clones, around 90% of them seen once, and the ten largest clones take 2.7%. Sequenced material: peripheral blood. These receptors all come from a man aged 70-80 years with acute or convalescent COVID-19. Both conserved end residues are part of each CDR3. Fields, in order: D gene, clone size, V gene, J gene, CDR3 protein, CDR3 DNA. D genes are given only for firm matches. Size is omitted from some rows. Given values are once, few, many or a class for expanded clones.

NA	NA	TRBV27	TRBJ1-6	CASRLVWSSYNSPLHF	TGTGCCAGCAGGTTGGTATGGAGCTCCTATAATTCACCCCTCCACTTT
NA	NA	TRBV19	TRBJ1-2	CASRDNTNYGYTF	TGTGCCAGTAGGGACAATACTAACTATGGCTACACCTTC
NA	NA	TRBV5-4	TRBJ1-2	CASSLTGTGGYTF	TGTGCCAGCAGCTTGACAGGGACGGGCGGCTACACCTTC
NA	NA	TRBV24-1	TRBJ2-2	CATSDFRTNTGELFF	TGTGCCACCAGTGATTTCCGGACAAACACCGGGGAGCTGTTTTTT
NA	NA	TRBV29-1	TRBJ1-2	CSVFGGTGYTF	TGCAGCGTTTTTGGGGGCACTGGCTACACCTTC
TRBD1	NA	TRBV5-4	TRBJ1-1	CASSLKGGGEAFF	TGTGCCAGCAGCCTGAAAGGGGGCGGTGAAGCTTTCTTT
NA	NA	TRBV10-3	TRBJ2-2	CATSLTGELFF	TGTGCCACCTCCCTCACCGGGGAGCTGTTTTTT
NA	NA	TRBV4-3	TRBJ1-3	CASSQEGTATHSGNTIYF	TGCGCCAGCAGCCAAGAAGGTACAGCCACTCACTCTGGAAACACCATATATTTT
NA	NA	TRBV18	TRBJ1-1	CASSRGPGNTEAFF	TGTGCCAGCTCACGCGGTCCGGGGAACACTGAAGCTTTCTTT
NA	few	TRBV18	TRBJ2-2	CASSPGTGDSGELFF	TGTGCCAGCTCACCAGGGACTGGAGACTCCGGGGAGCTGTTTTTT
NA	NA	TRBV5-1	TRBJ2-2	CASKTDPGELFF	TGCGCCAGTAAGACAGACCCCGGGGAGCTGTTTTTT
TRBD1	NA	TRBV5-1	TRBJ2-2	CASSSLDRLATGELFF	TGCGCCAGCAGCTCCCTGGACAGGTTAGCCACCGGGGAGCTGTTTTTT
NA	NA	TRBV10-3	TRBJ2-5	CAISQFQGLGQETQYF	TGTGCCATCAGTCAATTTCAGGGATTGGGGCAAGAGACCCAGTACTTC
NA	NA	TRBV5-1	TRBJ1-1	CASSRGGGDTEAFF	TGCGCCAGCAGTCGGGGCGGCGGGGACACTGAAGCTTTCTTT
TRBD1	NA	TRBV7-2	TRBJ1-3	CASSKDRAGNTIYF	TGTGCCAGCAGCAAAGACAGGGCTGGAAACACCATATATTTT
TRBD1	NA	TRBV19	TRBJ2-3	CASSTLLRGRADTQYF	TGTGCCAGTAGTACCCTCTTGAGGGGGCGCGCAGATACGCAGTATTTT
NA	NA	TRBV7-8	TRBJ1-4	CASSSSGGRAEKLFF	TGTGCCAGCAGCAGTTCGGGGGGGCGAGCTGAAAAACTGTTTTTT
NA	NA	TRBV6-5	TRBJ1-5	CARGGVEQPQHF	TGTGCCAGAGGGGGGGTGGAACAGCCCCAGCATTTT
TRBD1	NA	TRBV5-4	TRBJ2-7	CASRAPGQGIYEQYF	TGTGCCAGCAGGGCGCCGGGACAGGGAATCTACGAGCAGTACTTC
TRBD1	few	TRBV28	TRBJ1-1	CASKEQGAGTEAFF	TGTGCCAGCAAAGAACAGGGGGCGGGCACTGAAGCTTTCTTT
TRBD2	NA	TRBV5-1	TRBJ2-5	CASSPVGTTLGETQYF	TGCGCCAGCAGCCCAGTGGGGACTACCCTAGGGGAGACCCAGTACTTC
NA	NA	TRBV9	TRBJ1-3	CASSPQQVSPGGNTIYF	TGTGCCAGCAGCCCACAACAGGTGTCACCTGGGGGAAACACCATATATTTT
TRBD1	NA	TRBV28	TRBJ1-4	CASINRQGGFATNEKLFF	TGTGCCAGCATAAACCGACAGGGGGGGTTTGCAACTAATGAAAAACTGTTTTTT
TRBD1	NA	TRBV7-9	TRBJ1-4	CASSSPDFGTVTEKLFF	TGTGCCAGCAGCTCACCAGACTTTGGGACAGTTACGGAAAAACTGTTTTTT
NA	NA	TRBV28	TRBJ1-1	CASSFIRPNTEAFF	TGTGCCAGCAGTTTCATCAGGCCGAACACTGAAGCTTTCTTT
NA	NA	TRBV5-1	TRBJ2-3	CASSLVSPDTQYF	TGCGCCAGCAGCTTGGTATCTCCGGATACGCAGTATTTT
TRBD1	once	TRBV19	TRBJ2-4	CASSTSRDRGQNIQYF	TGTGCCAGTAGTACTAGCCGGGACAGGGGTCAAAACATTCAGTACTTC
NA	NA	TRBV7-8	TRBJ2-7	CASRRDGSYEQYF	TGTGCCAGCAGAAGAGATGGCTCCTACGAGCAGTACTTC
TRBD1	NA	TRBV5-8	TRBJ1-1	CASSFDRGFMNTEAFF	TGTGCCAGCAGCTTCGACAGGGGATTCATGAACACTGAAGCTTTCTTT
NA	NA	TRBV30	TRBJ1-2	CAWNFEGYGYTF	TGTGCCTGGAATTTTGAGGGTTACGGCTACACCTTC